This paragraph reports one T cell receptor (beta chain). The source of the sample is a study of response to subunit inactivated influenza vaccine. TCRdb analysed the RT-PCR reads with MiXCR anew, one entry per CDR3 protein. This sample yields about 540,000 distinct CDR3 sequences, of which under 30% are seen a single time; approximately 3% belongs to the top ten. The germline V gene encodes CDR1 SGHKS and CDR2 YYEKEE (reference sequence). The J segment lost 3 bases and the V segment lost 3 bases, leaving 9 bases of the junction unmatched. This CDR3 region has 15 residues. The sample also formed part of further work on T cells expressing NK-cell markers. Per that study: Libraries used 5'RACE template switching adding universal primer site and UMIs. About six of the donors carried dominant NKG2C+ clonotypes that took up roughly 1.0-8% of their CD8+ T cells. Leadership of the CD3+CD56-NKG2C+ fraction also belonged to these clonotypes in several donors.

This sequence joins TRBV5-5 and TRBJ2-7; 7 bases fit TRBD2. This specimen was CD4+ T cells sorted from PBMCs, taken 11 to 12 days after vaccination. The source is a man in his fifties or sixties who received an inactivated influenza vaccine. CDR3 loop: CASSSILGRGYEQYF. The CDR3 nucleotides are TGTGCCAGCAGCTCGATACTTGGGAGGGGCTACGAGCAGTACTTC.